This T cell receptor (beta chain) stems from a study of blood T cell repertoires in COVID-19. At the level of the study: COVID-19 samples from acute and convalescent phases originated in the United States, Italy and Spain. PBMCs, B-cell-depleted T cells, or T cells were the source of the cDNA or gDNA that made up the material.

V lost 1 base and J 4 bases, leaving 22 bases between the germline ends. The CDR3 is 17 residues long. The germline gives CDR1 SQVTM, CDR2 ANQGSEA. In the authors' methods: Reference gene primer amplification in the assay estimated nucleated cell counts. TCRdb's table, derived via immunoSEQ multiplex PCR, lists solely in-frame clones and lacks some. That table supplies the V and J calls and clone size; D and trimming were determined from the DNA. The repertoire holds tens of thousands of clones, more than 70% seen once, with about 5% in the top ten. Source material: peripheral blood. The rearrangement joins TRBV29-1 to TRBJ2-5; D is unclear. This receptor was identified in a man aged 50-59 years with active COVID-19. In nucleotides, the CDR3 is TGCAGCGTTGAAGCCTGGCCCCGAGCGAGCGAGGCAGAGACCCAGTACTTC. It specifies CSVEAWPRASEAETQYF.